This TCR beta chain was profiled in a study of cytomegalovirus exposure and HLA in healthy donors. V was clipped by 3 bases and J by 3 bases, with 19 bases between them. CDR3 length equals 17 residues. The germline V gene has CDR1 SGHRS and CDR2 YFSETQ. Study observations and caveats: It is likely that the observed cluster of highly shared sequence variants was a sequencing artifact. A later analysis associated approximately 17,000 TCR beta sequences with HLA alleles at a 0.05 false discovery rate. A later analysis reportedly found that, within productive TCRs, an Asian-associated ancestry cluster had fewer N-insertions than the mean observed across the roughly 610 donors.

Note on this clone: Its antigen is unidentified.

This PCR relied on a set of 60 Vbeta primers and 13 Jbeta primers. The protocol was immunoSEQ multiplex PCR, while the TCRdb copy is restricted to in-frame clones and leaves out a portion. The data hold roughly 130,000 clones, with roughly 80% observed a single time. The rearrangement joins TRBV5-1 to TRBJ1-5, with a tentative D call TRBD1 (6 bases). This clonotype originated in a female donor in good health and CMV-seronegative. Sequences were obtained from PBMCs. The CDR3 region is CASSSTRTENDNQPQHF. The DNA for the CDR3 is TGCGCCAGCAGCTCTACTCGGACAGAAAACGACAATCAGCCCCAGCATTTT.